Listed here are 14 T cell receptor beta chains from one sample, sequenced in a study of identical twins. From the 5' RACE reads, TCRdb called clonotypes with MiXCR, one entry per CDR3 protein. The table shows 700,000 or so distinct CDR3 sequences, with 8.6% occurring only once. The data also belong to a second study, concerning yellow fever vaccine responses in identical twins.

The sequenced sample consisted of PBMCs. Receptor source: a young woman in good health.

The rearrangement uses TRBV27 and TRBJ1-2, with TRBD1 identical over 7 bases. J gave up 0 bases and V 4 bases, and 11 bases lay outside the gene matches. The germline CDR1 and CDR2 sequences are MNHEY and SMNVEV (reference sequence). The CDR3 consists of 17 residues. In nucleotides, the CDR3 is TGTGCCAGCAGTTCCCGGGACAGATTGTTAGCTAACTATGGCTACACCTTC. It codes for CASSSRDRLLANYGYTF.

This clonotype was counted ten times or more. The genes are TRBV5-6 and TRBJ2-7; D ambiguous. Germline V gene lookup returns CDR1 SGHDT and CDR2 YYEEEE. Trimming stripped 0 bases from V and 3 bases from J, with 7 bases between. The CDR3 loop spans 13 amino acids. The CDR3 nucleotides are TGTGCCAGCAGCTTGGGAGGTTACTACGAGCAGTACTTC. Residues: CASSLGGYYEQYF. Using reference TRBV5-6 and TRBJ2-7 for the parts outside the CDR3, the full variable domain is DAGVTQSPTHLIKTRGQQVTLRCSPKSGHDTVSWYQQALGQGPQFIFQYYEEEERQRGNFPDRFSGHQFPNYSSELNVNALLLGDSALYLCASSLGGYYEQYFGPGTRLTVT.

Concerning this clonotype: This may come from a read error, since a much larger clone is one base off. The chain couples TRBV19 to TRBJ2-2; a possible D gene is TRBD2 (6 bases). Germline loops: CDR1 LNHDA, CDR2 SQIVND (reference sequence). This CDR3 spans 14 amino acids. The CDR3 reads CASGITSRAGELFF. CDR3 sequence (DNA): TGTGCCAGTGGTATCACTAGCAGGGCCGGGGAGCTGTTTTTT.

This clonotype has at least ten counts. The chain couples TRBV3-1 to TRBJ2-7, with a tentative D call TRBD1 (6 bases). CDR1 is LGHDT and CDR2 is YNNKEL in the germline V gene (reference sequence). The CDR3 is made up of 16 amino acids. V was shortened by 1 base and J by 3 bases, with 16 bases between the two germline ends. The CDR3 here is CASSQVHRTAFYEQYF. Written as DNA, the CDR3 is TGTGCCAGCAGCCAAGTACACCGGACAGCCTTCTACGAGCAGTACTTC.

V usage is TRBV6-1 and J usage is TRBJ2-3, with D unresolved. Germline V gives CDR1 MNHNS, CDR2 SASEGT. The CDR3 length is 14 residues. Deletions cut 6 bases from V and 1 base from J, with 11 bases between. The CDR3 region has the DNA TGTGCCAGCAGGCACTTCGGAGGCACAGATACGCAGTATTTT. Protein product: CASRHFGGTDTQYF.

About this clonotype itself: It may be a read error: a sequence one base away is much more abundant. The V and J genes are TRBV28 and TRBJ2-1; 11 bases line up with TRBD2. Germline V gene sequence: CDR1 MDHEN, CDR2 SYDVKM. This CDR3 region has 16 residues. V lost 4 bases to trimming and J lost 6 bases; unmatched junction nucleotides: 8. The CDR3 is CASSSLAGGASNEQFF. The DNA of the CDR3 is TGTGCCAGCAGTTCCTTAGCGGGGGGGGCTTCCAATGAGCAGTTCTTC.

This clonotype was found many times. The chain employs TRBV27 and TRBJ1-1, with TRBD1 matching 9 bases. Trimming cost V 6 bases and J 2 bases; bases outside gene matches: 4. From germline, CDR1 is MNHEY and CDR2 SMNVEV (reference sequence). The CDR3 runs 14 residues. Here the CDR3 reads CASRGDRVNTEAFF. The CDR3, as DNA: TGTGCCAGCAGGGGGGACAGGGTTAACACTGAAGCTTTCTTT.

The chain carries TRBV4-1 and TRBJ2-7, with 11 bases lining up with TRBD1. CDR3 length equals 14 residues. Germline V CDR1 and CDR2: MGHRA, YSYEKL. Trimming removed 10 bases from V and 6 bases from J; junction bases left unmatched: 11. The CDR3 loop reads CATSPGQGEVEQYF. CDR3 sequence (DNA): TGCGCCACCTCGCCGGGACAGGGGGAAGTCGAGCAGTACTTC.

This clonotype appeared a few times. V usage is TRBV7-6 and J usage is TRBJ2-1; a possible D gene is TRBD2 (6 bases). The CDR3 contains 24 residues. From germline, CDR1 is SGHVS and CDR2 FNYEAQ. Trimming stripped 6 bases from V and 0 bases from J, with 39 bases between. CDR3 bases: TGTGCCAGCAGAAGAAAGGAAGCCTACGAAGCGGGCCGCGGGGCACTCCCCTCCTACAATGAGCAGTTCTTC. Translation gives CASRRKEAYEAGRGALPSYNEQFF.

This rearrangement joins TRBV14 to TRBJ1-5, with D unresolved. CDR3 length: 13 amino acids. CDR1 and CDR2 (germline): SGHDN, FVKESK. V gave up 1 base and J gave up 7 bases, with 8 bases separating them. CDR3 nucleotides: TGTGCCAGCAGCCAAGGGGTTTTGCAGCCCCAGCATTTT. Translation: CASSQGVLQPQHF.

This chain links TRBV20-1 with TRBJ2-1; D remains ambiguous. The CDR3 totals 15 residues. V lost 0 bases to trimming and J lost 8 bases, with 17 bases between them. The germline gives CDR1 DFQATT, CDR2 SNEGSKA (reference sequence). DNA of the CDR3: TGCAGTGCTAGAGATGTCCGTCAACGCGACGATGAGCAGTTCTTC. Its translation: CSARDVRQRDDEQFF.

The chain recombines TRBV3-1 with TRBJ2-2; no clear D gene. Trimming shortened V by 6 bases and J by 1 base, and 15 bases separated the two germline ends. Germline assignment: CDR1 LGHDT and CDR2 YNNKEL (reference sequence). The CDR3 covers 16 residues. This CDR3 is CASSPRNTRNTGELFF. The DNA for the CDR3 is TGTGCCAGCAGTCCCCGAAACACCCGGAACACCGGGGAGCTGTTTTTT.

This clonotype was seen a few times. This chain connects TRBV30 to TRBJ2-1; possibly TRBD1 or TRBD2 for D (6 bases each). The germline CDR1 and CDR2 sequences are GTSNPN and SVGIG (reference sequence). The CDR3 extends over 16 amino acids. V was pared by 0 bases and J by 3 bases, with 15 bases between. CDR3 DNA sequence: TGTGCCTGGAGTGTACCGAGGGGGGTGGGCTACAATGAGCAGTTCTTC. As protein: CAWSVPRGVGYNEQFF.

The V gene is TRBV12-3 or TRBV12-4, the J gene TRBJ2-1; 9 bases align to TRBD1. CDR3 length: 12 amino acids. V gave up 5 bases and J gave up 13 bases; unmatched junction bases: 6. In nucleotides, the CDR3 is TGTGCCAGCAGTCCCGACAGGGGGTTACAGTTCTTC. Its translation: CASSPDRGLQFF.